This T cell receptor beta chain was retrieved from a study of T cells after yellow fever vaccination. Study overall: The fractions with low cell numbers were processed using SMART-Seq v4 Ultra Low Input.

Study observations and caveats: Shared CD4/CD8 clonotypes were a small share, likely from convergent recombination. The study re-detected most primary-vaccination clones after the booster (about 95% CD4, roughly 85% CD8).

They built TCR cDNA with 5'RACE template switching, a step that put in a universal primer site and UMIs. TCRdb reprocessed the 5' RACE reads via MiXCR and lists one record per CDR3 protein. The sample consists of about 340,000 distinct CDR3 sequences, 3% to 4.5% of them appearing once. This clonotype was seen ten or more times. Its cognate antigen is unknown. Between the trimmed V and J ends, which lost 7 bases and 10 bases, there was a span of 21 bases. This CDR3 spans 14 amino acids. V is TRBV6-7 and J is TRBJ2-3, with D possibly being TRBD2 (6 bases). TRBV6-7 is assigned to the ORF class and has an uncertain function. Specimen: PBMCs, collected 5 days after the yellow fever booster vaccination. The clonotype comes from a young man who received the YFV17D yellow fever vaccine. The CDR3, as DNA: TGTGCCAGCAACGGGACCGCGGGGTTTCATGCGCAGTATTTT. It translates to CASNGTAGFHAQYF.